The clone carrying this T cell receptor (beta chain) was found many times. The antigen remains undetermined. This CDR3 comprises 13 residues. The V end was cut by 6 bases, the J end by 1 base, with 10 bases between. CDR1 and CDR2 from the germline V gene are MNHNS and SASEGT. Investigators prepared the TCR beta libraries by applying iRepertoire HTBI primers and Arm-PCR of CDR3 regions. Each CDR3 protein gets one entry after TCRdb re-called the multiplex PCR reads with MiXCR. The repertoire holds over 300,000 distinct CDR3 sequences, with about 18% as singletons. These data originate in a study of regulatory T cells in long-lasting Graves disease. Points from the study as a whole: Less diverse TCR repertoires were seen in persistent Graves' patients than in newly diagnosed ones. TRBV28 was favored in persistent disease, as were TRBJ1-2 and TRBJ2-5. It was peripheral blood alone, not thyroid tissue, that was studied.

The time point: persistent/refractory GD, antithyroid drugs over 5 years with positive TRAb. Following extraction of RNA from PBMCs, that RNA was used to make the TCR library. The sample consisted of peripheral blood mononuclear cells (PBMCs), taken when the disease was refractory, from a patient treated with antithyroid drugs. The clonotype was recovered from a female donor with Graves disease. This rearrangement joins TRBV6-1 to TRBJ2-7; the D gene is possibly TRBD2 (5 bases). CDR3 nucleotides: TGTGCCAGCAGCAGAGCGGAGTCCTACGAGCAGTACTTC. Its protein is CASSRAESYEQYF.